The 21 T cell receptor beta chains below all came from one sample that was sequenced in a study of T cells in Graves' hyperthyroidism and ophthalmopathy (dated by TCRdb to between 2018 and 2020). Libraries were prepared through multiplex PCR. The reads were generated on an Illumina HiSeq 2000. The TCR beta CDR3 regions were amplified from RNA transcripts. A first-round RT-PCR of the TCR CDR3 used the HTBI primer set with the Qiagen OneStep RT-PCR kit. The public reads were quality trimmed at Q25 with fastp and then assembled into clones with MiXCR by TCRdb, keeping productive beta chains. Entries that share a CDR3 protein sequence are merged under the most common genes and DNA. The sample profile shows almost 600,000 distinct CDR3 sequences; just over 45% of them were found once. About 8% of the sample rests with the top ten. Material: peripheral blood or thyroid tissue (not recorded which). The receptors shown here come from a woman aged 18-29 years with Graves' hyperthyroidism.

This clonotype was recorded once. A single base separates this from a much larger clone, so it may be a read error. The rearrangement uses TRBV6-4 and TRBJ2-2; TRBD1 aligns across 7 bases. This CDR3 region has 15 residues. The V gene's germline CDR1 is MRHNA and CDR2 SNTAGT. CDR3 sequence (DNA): TGTGCCAGCAGTCCCCGGGACAGCAACACCGGGGAGCTGCTTTTT. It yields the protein CASSPRDSNTGELLF.

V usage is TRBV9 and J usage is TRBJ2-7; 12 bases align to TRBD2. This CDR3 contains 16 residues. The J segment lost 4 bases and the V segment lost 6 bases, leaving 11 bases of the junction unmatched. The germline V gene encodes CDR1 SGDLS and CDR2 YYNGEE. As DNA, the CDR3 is TGTGCCAGCAAACAGTTCTTACTAGCGGGAGGTTACGAGCAGTACTTC. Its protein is CASKQFLLAGGYEQYF.

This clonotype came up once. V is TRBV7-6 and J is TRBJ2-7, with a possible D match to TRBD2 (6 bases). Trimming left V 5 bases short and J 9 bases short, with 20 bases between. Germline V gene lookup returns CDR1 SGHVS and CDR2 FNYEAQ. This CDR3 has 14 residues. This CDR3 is CASSPTVSGGAQYF. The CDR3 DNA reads TGTGCCAGCAGCCCCACAGTCTCAGGCGGGGCGCAGTACTTC.

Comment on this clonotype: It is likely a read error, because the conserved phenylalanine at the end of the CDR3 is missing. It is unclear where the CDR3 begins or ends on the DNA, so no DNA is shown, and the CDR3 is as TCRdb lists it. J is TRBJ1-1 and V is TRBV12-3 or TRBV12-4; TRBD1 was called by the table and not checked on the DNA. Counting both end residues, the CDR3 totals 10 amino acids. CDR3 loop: CASSLPGGFY.

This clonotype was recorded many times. CDR3 bases: TGTGCCAGCAGTGCCGGGACAGGGCTTAGTTCACCCCTCCACTTT. The encoded protein is CASSAGTGLSSPLHF. The genes are TRBV2 and TRBJ1-6; 9 nucleotides agree with TRBD1. The CDR3 totals 15 residues. J was trimmed by 9 bases and V by 4 bases; bases with no gene match: 7. Germline CDR1 reads SNHLY; CDR2 reads FYNNEI. Complete variable domain (other parts from reference TRBV2 and TRBJ1-6): EPEVTQTPSHQVTQMGQEVILRCVPISNHLYFYWYRQILGQKVEFLVSFYNNEISEKSEIFDDQFSVERPDGSNFTLKIRSTKLEDSAMYFCASSAGTGLSSPLHFGNGTRLTVT.

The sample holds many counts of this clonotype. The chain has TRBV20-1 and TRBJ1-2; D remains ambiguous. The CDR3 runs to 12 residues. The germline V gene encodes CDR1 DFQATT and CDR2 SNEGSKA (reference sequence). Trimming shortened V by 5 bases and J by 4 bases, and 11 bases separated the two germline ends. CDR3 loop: CSAESGIYGYTF. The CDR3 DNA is TGCAGTGCTGAGTCAGGAATCTATGGCTACACCTTC.

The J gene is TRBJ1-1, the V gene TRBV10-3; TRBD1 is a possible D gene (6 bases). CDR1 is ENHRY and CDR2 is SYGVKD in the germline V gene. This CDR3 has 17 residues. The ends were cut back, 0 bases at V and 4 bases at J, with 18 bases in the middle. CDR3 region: CAISESSGARRRTEAFF. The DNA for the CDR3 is TGTGCCATCAGTGAGTCGTCGGGGGCCAGACGACGCACTGAAGCTTTCTTT.

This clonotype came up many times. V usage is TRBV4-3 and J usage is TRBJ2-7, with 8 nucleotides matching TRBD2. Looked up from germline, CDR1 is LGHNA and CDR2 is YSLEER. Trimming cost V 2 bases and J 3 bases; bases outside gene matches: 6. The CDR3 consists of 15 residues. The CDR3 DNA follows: TGCGCCAGCAGCCAACGAATCGGGACTAGCTACGAGCAGTACTTC. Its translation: CASSQRIGTSYEQYF.

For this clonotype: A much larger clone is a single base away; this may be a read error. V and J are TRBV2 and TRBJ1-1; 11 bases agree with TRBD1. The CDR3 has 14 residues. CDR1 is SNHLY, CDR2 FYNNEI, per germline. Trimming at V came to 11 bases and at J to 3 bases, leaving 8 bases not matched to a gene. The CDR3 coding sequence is TGTGCCGCCCAGGACAGGGGGCCTTACACTGAAGCTTTCTTT. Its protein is CAAQDRGPYTEAFF.

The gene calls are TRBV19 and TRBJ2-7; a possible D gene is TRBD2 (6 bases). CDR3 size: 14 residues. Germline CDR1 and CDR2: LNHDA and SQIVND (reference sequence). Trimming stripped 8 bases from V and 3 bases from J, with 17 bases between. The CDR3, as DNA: TGTGCCAGTGGGGACCCCGGGGGAGGCTACGAGCAGTACTTC. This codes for CASGDPGGGYEQYF.

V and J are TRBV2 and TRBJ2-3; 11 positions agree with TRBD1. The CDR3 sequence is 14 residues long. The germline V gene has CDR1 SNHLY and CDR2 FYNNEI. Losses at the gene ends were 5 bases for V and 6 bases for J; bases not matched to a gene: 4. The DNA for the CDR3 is TGTGCCAGCAGTCGGACAGGGGGCGTTGATACGCAGTATTTT. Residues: CASSRTGGVDTQYF.

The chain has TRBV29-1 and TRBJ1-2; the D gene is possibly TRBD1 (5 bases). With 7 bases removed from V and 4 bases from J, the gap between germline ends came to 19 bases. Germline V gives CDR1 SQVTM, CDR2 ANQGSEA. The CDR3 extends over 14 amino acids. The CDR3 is CSARPGGTIYGYTF. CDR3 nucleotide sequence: TGCAGCGCCCGGCCTGGGGGGACTATCTATGGCTACACCTTC.

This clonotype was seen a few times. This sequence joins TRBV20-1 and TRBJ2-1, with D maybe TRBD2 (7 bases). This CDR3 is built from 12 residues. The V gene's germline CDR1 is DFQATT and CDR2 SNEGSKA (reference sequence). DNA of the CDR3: TGCGGGGGGGGCGGGAGCATCAATGAGCAGTTCTTC. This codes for CGGGGSINEQFF.

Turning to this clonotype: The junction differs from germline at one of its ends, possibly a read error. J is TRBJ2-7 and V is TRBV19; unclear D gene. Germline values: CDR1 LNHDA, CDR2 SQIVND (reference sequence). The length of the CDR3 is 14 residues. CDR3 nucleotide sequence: TGTGCCAGCAGTAGGACGTATTCTTCCTACGAGCAGTACTTC. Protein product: CASSRTYSSYEQYF.

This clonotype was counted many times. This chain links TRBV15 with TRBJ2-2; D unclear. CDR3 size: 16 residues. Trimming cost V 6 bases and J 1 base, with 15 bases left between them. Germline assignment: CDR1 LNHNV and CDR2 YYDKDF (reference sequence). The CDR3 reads CATSTAVGENTGELFF. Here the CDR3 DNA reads TGTGCCACCAGTACCGCGGTGGGTGAGAACACCGGGGAGCTGTTTTTT. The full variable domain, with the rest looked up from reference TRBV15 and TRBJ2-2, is DAMVIQNPRYQVTQFGKPVTLSCSQTLNHNVMYWYQQKSSQAPKLLFHYYDKDFNNEADTPDNFQSRRPNTSFCFLDIRSPGLGDTAMYLCATSTAVGENTGELFFGEGSRLTVL.

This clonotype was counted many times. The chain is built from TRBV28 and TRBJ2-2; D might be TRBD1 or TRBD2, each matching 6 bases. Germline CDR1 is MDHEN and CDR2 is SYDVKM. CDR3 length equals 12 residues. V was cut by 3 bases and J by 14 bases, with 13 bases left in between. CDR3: CASSFLQGTLFF. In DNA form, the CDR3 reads TGTGCCAGCAGTTTTCTCCAGGGGACTCTGTTTTTT.

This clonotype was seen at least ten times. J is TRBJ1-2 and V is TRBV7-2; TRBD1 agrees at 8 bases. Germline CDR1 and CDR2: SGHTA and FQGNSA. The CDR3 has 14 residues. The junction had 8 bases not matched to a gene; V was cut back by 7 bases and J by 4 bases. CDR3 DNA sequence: TGTGCCAGCATGACAGGGGCAGTGGGCTATGGCTACACCTTC. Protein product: CASMTGAVGYGYTF.

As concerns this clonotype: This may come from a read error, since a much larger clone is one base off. DNA for the CDR3: TGTGCCAGCAGTTTAGGGTCACAGAGCAATGGCTACACCTTC. Residues: CASSLGSQSNGYTF. The chain employs TRBV2 and TRBJ1-2, with D unclear. Germline CDR1 reads SNHLY; CDR2 reads FYNNEI. Trimming took 5 bases from V and 6 from J, leaving 16 bases between them. The CDR3 spans 14 residues.

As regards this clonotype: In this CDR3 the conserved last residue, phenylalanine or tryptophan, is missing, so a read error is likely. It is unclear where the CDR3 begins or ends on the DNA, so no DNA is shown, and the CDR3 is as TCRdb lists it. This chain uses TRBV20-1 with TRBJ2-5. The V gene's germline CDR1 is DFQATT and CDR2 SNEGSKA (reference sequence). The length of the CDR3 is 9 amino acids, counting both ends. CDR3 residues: CSARLRPSS.

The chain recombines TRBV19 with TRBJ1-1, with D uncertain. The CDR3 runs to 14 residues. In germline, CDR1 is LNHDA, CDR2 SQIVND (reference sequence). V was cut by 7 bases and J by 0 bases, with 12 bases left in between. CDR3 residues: CASTLGPMNTEAFF. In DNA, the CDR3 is TGTGCCAGTACACTTGGGCCCATGAACACTGAAGCTTTCTTT.

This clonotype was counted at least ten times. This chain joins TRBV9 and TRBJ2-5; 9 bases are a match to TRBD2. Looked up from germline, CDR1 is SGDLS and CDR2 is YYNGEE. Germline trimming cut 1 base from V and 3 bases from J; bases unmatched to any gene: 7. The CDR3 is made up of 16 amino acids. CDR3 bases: TGTGCCAGCAGCGTAAGGCCATCTAGCGGGAAAGAGACCCAGTACTTC. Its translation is CASSVRPSSGKETQYF.